This TCR beta chain was sequenced in a study of T cell responses to AZD1222 COVID-19 vaccine. Study conclusions and caveats: The sample set comprised mostly white British donors with more females, and clonal diversity was possibly underestimated.

Comment on this clone: The antigen remains undetermined.

The table came from immunoSEQ multiplex PCR; TCRdb's copy has only in-frame clones and leaves some out. The sample holds around 78,000 clones, around 90% seen once. Germline lookup yields CDR1 MNHNY and CDR2 SVGAGI (reference sequence). The CDR3 consists of 16 residues. V lost 6 bases and J lost 0, with 15 bases in between. Specimen: peripheral blood, collected on day 0 of MenACWY control vaccination. This chain links TRBV6-6 with TRBJ1-3; maybe TRBD1 (6 bases). The receptor comes from an adult in good health. The CDR3 loop is CASRGLQGDSGNTIYF. The CDR3 DNA reads TGTGCCAGCAGGGGCTTACAGGGTGACTCTGGAAACACCATATATTTT.